A selection of T cell receptor beta chains follows, all from one sample in a study of T cell responses to AZD1222 COVID-19 vaccine. The table came from immunoSEQ multiplex PCR; TCRdb's copy has only in-frame clones and leaves some out. Altogether 95,000 to 150,000 clones are present, approximately 91% being singletons, with the ten largest covering 2% to 3%. The material was peripheral blood, obtained on day 0 of AZD1222 vaccination. The receptors originated from an adult in good health. Each CDR3 is given with its conserved first and last residue. A D gene is named only where the DNA matches it firmly. Part of the rows lack a size; the others show once, few, many or a class for expanded clones.

d_call: TRBD1
clone_size: -
v_call: TRBV27
j_call: TRBJ2-7
cdr3_nt: TGTGCCAGCAGTACAGGGGGCCGGGAGCAGTACTTC
cdr3_aa: CASSTGGREQYF

d_call: TRBD2
clone_size: -
v_call: TRBV5-1
j_call: TRBJ2-3
cdr3_nt: TGCGCCAGCAGCTTGGTACTAGCGGGAGTTTCCCGGAATGCAGATACGCAGTATTTT
cdr3_aa: CASSLVLAGVSRNADTQYF

d_call: -
clone_size: -
v_call: TRBV9
j_call: TRBJ2-6
cdr3_nt: TGTGCCAGCAGCGTAGTCCCCCAGTGGGCTGGGGCCAACGTCCTGACTTTC
cdr3_aa: CASSVVPQWAGANVLTF

d_call: TRBD2
clone_size: -
v_call: TRBV5-5
j_call: TRBJ2-4
cdr3_nt: TGTGCCAGCAGCTTGGGTACCTTAGCGGGAGTGCAGAACATTCAGTACTTC
cdr3_aa: CASSLGTLAGVQNIQYF

d_call: TRBD1
clone_size: -
v_call: TRBV9
j_call: TRBJ2-3
cdr3_nt: TGTGCCAGCAGCGATGGACAGGGAACAGATACGCAGTATTTT
cdr3_aa: CASSDGQGTDTQYF

d_call: -
clone_size: -
v_call: TRBV5-6
j_call: TRBJ2-1
cdr3_nt: TGTGCCAGCAGCACGGTTCTGGGGGGCCCAACTTACAATGAGCAGTTCTTC
cdr3_aa: CASSTVLGGPTYNEQFF

d_call: TRBD2
clone_size: -
v_call: TRBV2
j_call: TRBJ2-1
cdr3_nt: TGTGCCAGCAGTGAAAGCAAATTGAGAACTAGCGGGAGTGTGTATGAGCAGTTCTTC
cdr3_aa: CASSESKLRTSGSVYEQFF

d_call: -
clone_size: few
v_call: TRBV28
j_call: TRBJ1-6
cdr3_nt: TGTGCCAGCAGTCCCAGGACAGAAGGGAATTCACCCCTCCACTTT
cdr3_aa: CASSPRTEGNSPLHF

d_call: -
clone_size: -
v_call: TRBV7-9
j_call: TRBJ2-1
cdr3_nt: TGTGCCAGCAGCTTGGGGGAAGGCCCATACAATGAGCAGTTCTTC
cdr3_aa: CASSLGEGPYNEQFF

d_call: -
clone_size: once
v_call: TRBV7-3
j_call: TRBJ2-1
cdr3_nt: TGTGCCAGCAGCCCCCCCGGGTCCATCAATGAGCAGTTCTTC
cdr3_aa: CASSPPGSINEQFF

d_call: TRBD2
clone_size: once
v_call: TRBV15
j_call: TRBJ2-5
cdr3_nt: TGTGCCACCAGCAGAGGTAGAGGGAGGGAGGGGACCCAGTACTTC
cdr3_aa: CATSRGRGREGTQYF

d_call: -
clone_size: -
v_call: TRBV7-6
j_call: TRBJ1-3
cdr3_nt: TGTGCCAGCAGCTTAGATCTGGCAGACACCATATATTTT
cdr3_aa: CASSLDLADTIYF

d_call: TRBD1
clone_size: -
v_call: TRBV7-3
j_call: TRBJ2-5
cdr3_nt: TGTGCCAGCAGCATAGGGACAGGGGGCCTGGAGACCCAGTACTTC
cdr3_aa: CASSIGTGGLETQYF

d_call: -
clone_size: -
v_call: TRBV3-1/TRBV3-2
j_call: TRBJ2-3
cdr3_nt: TGTGCCAGCAGCCAAGATTGGGGCGGAAGCACAGATACGCAGTATTTT
cdr3_aa: CASSQDWGGSTDTQYF

d_call: -
clone_size: -
v_call: TRBV19
j_call: TRBJ2-2
cdr3_nt: TGTGCCAGTAGTCCCGGAGCGGGCGCGAACACCGGGGAGCTGTTTTTT
cdr3_aa: CASSPGAGANTGELFF

d_call: -
clone_size: -
v_call: TRBV6-6
j_call: TRBJ2-5
cdr3_nt: TGTGCCAGCAGTTACGGGACGGTTTTGACCCGGTACTTC
cdr3_aa: CASSYGTVLTRYF